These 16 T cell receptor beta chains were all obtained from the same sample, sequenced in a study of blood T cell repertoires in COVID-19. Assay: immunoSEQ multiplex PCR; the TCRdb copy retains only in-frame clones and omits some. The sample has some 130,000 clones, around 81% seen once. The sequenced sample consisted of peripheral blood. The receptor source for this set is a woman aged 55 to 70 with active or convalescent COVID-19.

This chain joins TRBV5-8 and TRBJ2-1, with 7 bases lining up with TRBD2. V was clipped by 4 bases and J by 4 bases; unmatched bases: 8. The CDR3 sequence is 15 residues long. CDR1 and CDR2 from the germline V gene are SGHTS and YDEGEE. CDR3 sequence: CASSPLGEGYNEQFF. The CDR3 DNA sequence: TGTGCCAGCAGCCCGTTGGGGGAGGGATACAATGAGCAGTTCTTC. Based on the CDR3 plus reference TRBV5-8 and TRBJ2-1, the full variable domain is EAGVTQSPTHLIKTRGQQATLRCSPISGHTSVYWYQQALGLGLQFLLWYDEGEERNRGNFPPRFSGRQFPNYSSELNVNALELEDSALYLCASSPLGEGYNEQFFGPGTRLTVL.

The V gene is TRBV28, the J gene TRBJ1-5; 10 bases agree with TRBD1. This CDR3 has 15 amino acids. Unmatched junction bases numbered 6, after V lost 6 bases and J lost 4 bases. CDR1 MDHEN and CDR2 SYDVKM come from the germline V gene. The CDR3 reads CASSARTGGNQPQHF. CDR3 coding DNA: TGTGCCAGCAGCGCTAGGACAGGGGGTAATCAGCCCCAGCATTTT.

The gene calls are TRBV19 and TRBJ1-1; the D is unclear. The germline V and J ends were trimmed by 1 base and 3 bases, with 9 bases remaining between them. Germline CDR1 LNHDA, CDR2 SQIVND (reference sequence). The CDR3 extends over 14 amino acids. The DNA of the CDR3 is TGTGCCAGTAGTATAGGCGGAGGGCACACTGAAGCTTTCTTT. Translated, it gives CASSIGGGHTEAFF.

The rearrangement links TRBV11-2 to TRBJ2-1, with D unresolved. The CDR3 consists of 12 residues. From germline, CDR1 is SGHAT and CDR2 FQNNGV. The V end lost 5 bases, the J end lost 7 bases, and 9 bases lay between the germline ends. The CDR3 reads CASSLPSNEQFF. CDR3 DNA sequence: TGTGCCAGCAGCCTCCCGTCGAATGAGCAGTTCTTC. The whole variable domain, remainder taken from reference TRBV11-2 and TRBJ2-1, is EAGVAQSPRYKIIEKRQSVAFWCNPISGHATLYWYQQILGQGPKLLIQFQNNGVVDDSQLPKDRFSAERLKGVDSTLKIQPAKLEDSAVYLCASSLPSNEQFFGPGTRLTVL.

The chain's CDR3 is CASSYSDSGTEAFF. CDR3 sequence (DNA): TGTGCCAGCAGCTATTCGGACAGCGGCACTGAAGCTTTCTTT. This chain connects TRBV5-8 to TRBJ1-1; possibly TRBD1 for D (6 bases). Between the trimmed V and J ends, which lost 3 bases and 4 bases, there was a span of 13 bases. Per the germline V gene, CDR1 is SGHTS and CDR2 is YDEGEE. This CDR3 spans 14 amino acids.

The CDR3 sequence is CASRETSQAGELFF. CDR3 DNA sequence: TGTGCCAGCAGGGAGACTAGTCAGGCCGGGGAGCTGTTTTTT. This rearrangement joins TRBV2 to TRBJ2-2; possible D gene TRBD2, 6 bases. The CDR3 is 14 amino acids. The V and J ends lost 6 bases and 6 bases respectively, with 14 bases between them. CDR1 is SNHLY, CDR2 FYNNEI, per germline.

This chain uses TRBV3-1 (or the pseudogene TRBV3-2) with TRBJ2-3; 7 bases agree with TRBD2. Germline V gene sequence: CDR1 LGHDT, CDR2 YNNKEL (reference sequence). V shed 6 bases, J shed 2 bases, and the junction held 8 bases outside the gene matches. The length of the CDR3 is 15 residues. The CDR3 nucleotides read TGTGCCAGCAGTCGACTAGCCCCATACACAGATACGCAGTATTTT. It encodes CASSRLAPYTDTQYF.

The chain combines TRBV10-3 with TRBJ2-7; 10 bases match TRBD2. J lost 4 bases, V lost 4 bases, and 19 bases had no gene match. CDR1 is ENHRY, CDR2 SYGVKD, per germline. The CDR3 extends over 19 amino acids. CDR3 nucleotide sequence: TGTGCCATCAGTGCGCGTAAGGCCTCCTTAGCGGGAGGTAGTTACGAGCAGTACTTC. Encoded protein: CAISARKASLAGGSYEQYF.

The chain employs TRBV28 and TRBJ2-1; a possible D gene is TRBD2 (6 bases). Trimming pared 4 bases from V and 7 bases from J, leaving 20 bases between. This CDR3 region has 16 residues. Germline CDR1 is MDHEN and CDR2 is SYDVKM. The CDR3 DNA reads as TGTGCCAGCAGTTGGGGACTCGCTGATATTTTTAATGAGCAGTTCTTC. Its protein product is CASSWGLADIFNEQFF.

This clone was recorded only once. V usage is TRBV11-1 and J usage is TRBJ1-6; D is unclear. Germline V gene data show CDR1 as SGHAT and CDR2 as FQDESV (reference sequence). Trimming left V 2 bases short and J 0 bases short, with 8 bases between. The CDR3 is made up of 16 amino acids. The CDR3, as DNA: TGTGCCAGCAGCTTACTAGATGTCTCCTATAATTCACCCCTCCACTTT. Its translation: CASSLLDVSYNSPLHF.

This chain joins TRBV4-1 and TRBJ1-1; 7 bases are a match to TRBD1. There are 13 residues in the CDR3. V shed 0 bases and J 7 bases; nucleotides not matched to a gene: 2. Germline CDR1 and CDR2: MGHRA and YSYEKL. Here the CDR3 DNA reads TGCGCCAGCAGCCAAGATCAGGGGGATGAAGCTTTCTTT. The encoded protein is CASSQDQGDEAFF.

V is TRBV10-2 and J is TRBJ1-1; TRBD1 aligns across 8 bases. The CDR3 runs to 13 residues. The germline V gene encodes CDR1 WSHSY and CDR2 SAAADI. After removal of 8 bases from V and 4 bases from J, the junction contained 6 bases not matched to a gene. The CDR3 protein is CASRQGRFTEAFF. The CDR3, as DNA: TGCGCCAGCCGACAGGGGAGGTTCACTGAAGCTTTCTTT.

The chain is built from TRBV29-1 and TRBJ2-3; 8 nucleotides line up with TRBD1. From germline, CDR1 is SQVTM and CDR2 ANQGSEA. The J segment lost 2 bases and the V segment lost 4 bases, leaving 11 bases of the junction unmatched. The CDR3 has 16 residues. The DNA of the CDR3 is TGCAGCGTTGTCGGGCCGACAGGGGATAACACAGATACGCAGTATTTT. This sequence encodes CSVVGPTGDNTDTQYF.

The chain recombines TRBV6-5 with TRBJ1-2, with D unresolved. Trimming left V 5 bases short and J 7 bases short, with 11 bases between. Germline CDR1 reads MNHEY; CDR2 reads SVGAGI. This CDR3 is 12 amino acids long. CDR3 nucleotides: TGTGCCAGCAGTACATCTCTTGCTGGCTACACCTTC. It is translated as CASSTSLAGYTF.

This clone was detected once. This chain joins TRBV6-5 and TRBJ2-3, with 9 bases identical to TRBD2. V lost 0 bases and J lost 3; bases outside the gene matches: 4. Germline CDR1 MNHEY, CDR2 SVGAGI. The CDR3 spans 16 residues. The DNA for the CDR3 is TGTGCCAGCAGTTACTCAGCTAGCGGGACGACAGATACGCAGTATTTT. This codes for CASSYSASGTTDTQYF.

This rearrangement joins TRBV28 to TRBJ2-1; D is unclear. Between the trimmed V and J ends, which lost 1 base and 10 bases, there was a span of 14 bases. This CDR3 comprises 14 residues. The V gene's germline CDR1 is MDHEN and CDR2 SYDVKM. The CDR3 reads CASSLSRPAQEQFF. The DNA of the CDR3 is TGTGCCAGCAGTTTATCGCGCCCCGCACAGGAGCAGTTCTTC.